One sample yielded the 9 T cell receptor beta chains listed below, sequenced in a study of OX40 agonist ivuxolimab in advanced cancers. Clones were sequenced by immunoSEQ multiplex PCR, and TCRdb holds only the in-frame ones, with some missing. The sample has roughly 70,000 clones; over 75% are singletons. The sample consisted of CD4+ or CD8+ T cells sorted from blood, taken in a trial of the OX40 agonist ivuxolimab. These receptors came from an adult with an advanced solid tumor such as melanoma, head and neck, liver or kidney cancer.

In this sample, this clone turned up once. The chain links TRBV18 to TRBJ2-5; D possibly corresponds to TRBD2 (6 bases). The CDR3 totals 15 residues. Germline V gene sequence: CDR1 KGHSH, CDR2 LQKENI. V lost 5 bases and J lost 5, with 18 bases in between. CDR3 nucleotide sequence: TGTGCCAGCTCATTTCGGGCAAAAAGCGGGGAGACCCAGTACTTC. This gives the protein CASSFRAKSGETQYF.

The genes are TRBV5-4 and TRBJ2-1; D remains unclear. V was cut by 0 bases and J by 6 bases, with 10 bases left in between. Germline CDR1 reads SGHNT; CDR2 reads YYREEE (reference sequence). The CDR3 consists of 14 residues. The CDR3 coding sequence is TGTGCCAGCAGCTTGGGTTATACGTCCAATGAGCAGTTCTTC. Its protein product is CASSLGYTSNEQFF.

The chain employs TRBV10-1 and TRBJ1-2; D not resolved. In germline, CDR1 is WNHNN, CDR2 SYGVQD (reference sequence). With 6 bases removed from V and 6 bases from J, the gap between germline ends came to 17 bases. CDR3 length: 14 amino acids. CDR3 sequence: CASREAWLSDGYTF. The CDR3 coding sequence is TGCGCCAGCAGAGAGGCTTGGCTGAGTGATGGCTACACCTTC.

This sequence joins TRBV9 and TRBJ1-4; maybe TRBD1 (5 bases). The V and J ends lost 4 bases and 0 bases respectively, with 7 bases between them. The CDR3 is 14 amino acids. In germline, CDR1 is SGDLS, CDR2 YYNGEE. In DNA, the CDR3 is TGTGCCAGCAGCATGACAGCAACTAATGAAAAACTGTTTTTT. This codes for CASSMTATNEKLFF.

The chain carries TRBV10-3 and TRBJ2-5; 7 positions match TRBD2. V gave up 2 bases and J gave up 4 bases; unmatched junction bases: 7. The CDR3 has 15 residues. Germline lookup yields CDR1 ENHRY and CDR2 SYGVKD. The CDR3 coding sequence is TGTGCCATCAGTGAGACCCCGGGGGGAGTAGAGACCCAGTACTTC. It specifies CAISETPGGVETQYF.

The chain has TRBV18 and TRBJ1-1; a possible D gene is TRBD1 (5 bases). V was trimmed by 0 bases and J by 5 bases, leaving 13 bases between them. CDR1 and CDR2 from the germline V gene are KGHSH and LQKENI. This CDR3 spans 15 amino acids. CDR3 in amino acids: CASSPPGGLGTEAFF. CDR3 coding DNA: TGTGCCAGCTCACCACCGGGGGGATTAGGGACTGAAGCTTTCTTT.

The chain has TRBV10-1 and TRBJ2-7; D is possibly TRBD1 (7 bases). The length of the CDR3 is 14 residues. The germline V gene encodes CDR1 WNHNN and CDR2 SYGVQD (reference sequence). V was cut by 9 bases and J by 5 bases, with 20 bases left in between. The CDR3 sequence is CASNEGGTDDEQYF. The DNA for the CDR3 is TGCGCCAGTAACGAAGGGGGGACAGACGACGAGCAGTACTTC.

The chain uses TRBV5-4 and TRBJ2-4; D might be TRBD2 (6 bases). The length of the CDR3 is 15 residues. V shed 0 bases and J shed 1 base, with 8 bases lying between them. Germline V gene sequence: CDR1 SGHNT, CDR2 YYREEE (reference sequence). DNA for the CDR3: TGTGCCAGCAGCTTGGGTGGGACTGCCAAAAACATTCAGTACTTC. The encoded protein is CASSLGGTAKNIQYF.

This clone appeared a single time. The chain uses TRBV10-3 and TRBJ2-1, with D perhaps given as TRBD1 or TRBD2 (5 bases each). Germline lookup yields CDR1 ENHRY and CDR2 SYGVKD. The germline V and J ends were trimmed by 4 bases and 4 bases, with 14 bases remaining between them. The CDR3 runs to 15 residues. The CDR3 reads CAISGPTGPYNEQFF. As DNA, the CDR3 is TGTGCCATCAGTGGGCCTACGGGACCTTACAATGAGCAGTTCTTC.